The following is a T cell receptor (beta chain) sequence with its context. Its antigen is as yet unknown. These data come from a study of cytomegalovirus exposure and HLA in healthy donors. Study-wide findings and caveats: Reportedly, a later analysis found an Asian-associated ancestry cluster had fewer N-insertions than the approximately 600-donor mean. A list of 150 or so TCR beta chains associated with cytomegalovirus was given. Being productive about 90% or about 30% of the time was typical of most TCR beta V segments in an earlier analysis.

Primers: 60 Vbeta forward and 13 Jbeta reverse. As processed by the authors: It was a later analysis that counted tens of millions of unique TCR beta chains, of which 9.5 million to 14 million were shared. TCRdb's copy holds only in-frame clones and misses some; the assay was immunoSEQ multiplex PCR. That table gives V, J and clone size, and the DNA gave D and trimming. The sample's table shows tens of thousands of clones. Germline trimming cut 4 bases from V and 7 bases from J; bases unmatched to any gene: 7. Germline CDR1 is SGHTA and CDR2 is FQGTGA. The CDR3 extends over 15 amino acids. The chain has TRBV7-3 and TRBJ2-1, with TRBD1 matching 10 bases. What was sequenced was PBMCs. This TCR was sampled from a male donor in good health and CMV-seropositive. CDR3 coding DNA: TGTGCCAGCAGCTCTGCCGGGACAGGGGTGAATGAGCAGTTCTTC. Translating gives CASSSAGTGVNEQFF.